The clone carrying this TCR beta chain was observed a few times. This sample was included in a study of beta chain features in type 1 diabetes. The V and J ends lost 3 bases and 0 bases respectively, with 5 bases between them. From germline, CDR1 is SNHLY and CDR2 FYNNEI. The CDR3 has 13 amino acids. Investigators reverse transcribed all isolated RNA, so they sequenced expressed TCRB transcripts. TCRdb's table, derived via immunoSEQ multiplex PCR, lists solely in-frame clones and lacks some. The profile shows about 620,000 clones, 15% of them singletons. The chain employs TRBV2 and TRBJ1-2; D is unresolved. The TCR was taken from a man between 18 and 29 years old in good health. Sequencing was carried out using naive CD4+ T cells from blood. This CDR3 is CASSDGANYGYTF. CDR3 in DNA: TGTGCCAGCAGTGACGGAGCTAACTATGGCTACACCTTC.